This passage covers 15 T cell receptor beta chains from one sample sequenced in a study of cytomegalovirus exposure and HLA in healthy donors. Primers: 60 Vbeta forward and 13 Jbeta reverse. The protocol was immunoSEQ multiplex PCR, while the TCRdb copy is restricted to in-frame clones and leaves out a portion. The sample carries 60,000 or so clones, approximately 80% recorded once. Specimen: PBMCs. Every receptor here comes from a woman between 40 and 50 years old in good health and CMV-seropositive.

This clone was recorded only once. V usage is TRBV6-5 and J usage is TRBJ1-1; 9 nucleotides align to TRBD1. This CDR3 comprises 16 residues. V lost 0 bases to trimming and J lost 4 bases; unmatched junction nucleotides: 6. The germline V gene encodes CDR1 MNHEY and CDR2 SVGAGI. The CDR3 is CASSYSGTGSGTEAFF. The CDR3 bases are TGTGCCAGCAGTTACTCCGGGACAGGGTCGGGCACTGAAGCTTTCTTT.

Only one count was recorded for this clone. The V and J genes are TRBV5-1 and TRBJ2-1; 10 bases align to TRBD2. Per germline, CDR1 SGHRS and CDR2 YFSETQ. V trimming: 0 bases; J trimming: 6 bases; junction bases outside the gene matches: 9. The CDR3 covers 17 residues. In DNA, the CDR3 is TGCGCCAGCAGCTTGGCCCCGAGGGCTAGCGGGGGCAATGAGCAGTTCTTC. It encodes CASSLAPRASGGNEQFF.

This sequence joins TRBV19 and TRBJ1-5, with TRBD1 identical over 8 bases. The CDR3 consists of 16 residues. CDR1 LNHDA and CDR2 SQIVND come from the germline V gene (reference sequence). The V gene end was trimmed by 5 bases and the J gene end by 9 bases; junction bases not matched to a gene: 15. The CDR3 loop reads CASSRTGTRWSPPQHF. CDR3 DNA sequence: TGTGCCAGTAGTCGGACAGGGACCCGCTGGTCTCCGCCCCAGCATTTT.

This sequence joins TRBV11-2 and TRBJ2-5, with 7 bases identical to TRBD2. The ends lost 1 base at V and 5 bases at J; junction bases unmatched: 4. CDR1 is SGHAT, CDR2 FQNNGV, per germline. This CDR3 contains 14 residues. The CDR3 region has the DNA TGTGCCAGCAGCTTAGGGGTGGGGGGGGAGACCCAGTACTTC. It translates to CASSLGVGGETQYF.

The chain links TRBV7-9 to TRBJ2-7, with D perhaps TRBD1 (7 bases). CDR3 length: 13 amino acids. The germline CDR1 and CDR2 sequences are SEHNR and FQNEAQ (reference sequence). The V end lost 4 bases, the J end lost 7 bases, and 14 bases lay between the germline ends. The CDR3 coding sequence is TGTGCCAGCAGCTCCAAGGGGGCGGGGGAGCAGTACTTC. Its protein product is CASSSKGAGEQYF. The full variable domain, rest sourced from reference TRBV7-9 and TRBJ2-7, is DTGVSQNPRHKITKRGQNVTFRCDPISEHNRLYWYRQTLGQGPEFLTYFQNEAQLEKSRLLSDRFSAERPKGSFSTLEIQRTEQGDSAMYLCASSSKGAGEQYFGPGTRLTVT.

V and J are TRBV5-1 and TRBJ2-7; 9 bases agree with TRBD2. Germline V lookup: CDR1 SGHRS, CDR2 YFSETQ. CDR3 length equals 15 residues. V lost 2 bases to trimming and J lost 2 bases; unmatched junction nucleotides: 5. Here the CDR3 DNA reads TGCGCCAGCAGCTTCCCAGCGGGGGGTACCTACGAGCAGTACTTC. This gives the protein CASSFPAGGTYEQYF.

DNA for the CDR3: TGTGCCAGCGGGGGACAGGGGGGAACTGAAGCTTTCTTT. It codes for CASGGQGGTEAFF. This chain connects TRBV9 to TRBJ1-1; the match to TRBD1 covers 11 bases. The CDR3 sequence is 13 residues long. CDR1 SGDLS and CDR2 YYNGEE come from the germline V gene. V shed 7 bases, J shed 5 bases, and the junction held 4 bases outside the gene matches.

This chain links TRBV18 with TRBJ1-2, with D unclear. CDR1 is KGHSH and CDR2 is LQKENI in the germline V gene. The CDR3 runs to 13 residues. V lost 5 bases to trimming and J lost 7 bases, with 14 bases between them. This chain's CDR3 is CASSSTLESGYTF. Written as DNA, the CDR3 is TGTGCCAGCTCATCGACGTTGGAGTCTGGCTACACCTTC.

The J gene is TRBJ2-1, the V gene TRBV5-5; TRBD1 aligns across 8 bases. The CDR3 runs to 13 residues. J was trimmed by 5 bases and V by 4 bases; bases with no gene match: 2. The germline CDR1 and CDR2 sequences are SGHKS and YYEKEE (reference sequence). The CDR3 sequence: CASSEDRDNEQFF. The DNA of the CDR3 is TGTGCCAGCAGCGAGGACAGGGACAATGAGCAGTTCTTC.

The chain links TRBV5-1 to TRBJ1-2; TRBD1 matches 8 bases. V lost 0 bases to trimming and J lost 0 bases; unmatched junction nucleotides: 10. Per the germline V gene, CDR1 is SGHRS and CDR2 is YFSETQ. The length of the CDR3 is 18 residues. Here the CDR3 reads CASSLASGGTGPNYGYTF. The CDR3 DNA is TGCGCCAGCAGCTTGGCCTCAGGTGGGACAGGTCCTAACTATGGCTACACCTTC.

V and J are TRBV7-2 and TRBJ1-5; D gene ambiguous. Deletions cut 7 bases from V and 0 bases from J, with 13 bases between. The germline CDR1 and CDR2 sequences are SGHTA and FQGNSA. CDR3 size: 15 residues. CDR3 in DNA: TGTGCCAGCACCGACAACACCCATAGCAATCAGCCCCAGCATTTT. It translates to CASTDNTHSNQPQHF.

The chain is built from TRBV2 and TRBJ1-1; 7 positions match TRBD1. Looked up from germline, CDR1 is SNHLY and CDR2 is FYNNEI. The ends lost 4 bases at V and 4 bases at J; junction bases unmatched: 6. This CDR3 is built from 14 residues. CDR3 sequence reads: CASSGQGVPTEAFF. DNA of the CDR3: TGTGCCAGCAGTGGACAGGGCGTCCCCACTGAAGCTTTCTTT.

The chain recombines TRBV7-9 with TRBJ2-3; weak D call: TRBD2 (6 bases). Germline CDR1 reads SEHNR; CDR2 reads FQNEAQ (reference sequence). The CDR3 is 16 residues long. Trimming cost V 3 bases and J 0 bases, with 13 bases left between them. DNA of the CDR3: TGTGCCAGCAGCTTGACTAGGGCCCGGAGCACAGATACGCAGTATTTT. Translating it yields CASSLTRARSTDTQYF.

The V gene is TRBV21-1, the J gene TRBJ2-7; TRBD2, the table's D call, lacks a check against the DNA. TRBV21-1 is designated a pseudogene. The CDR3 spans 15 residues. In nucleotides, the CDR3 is TGTGCCAGCAGCAAAGGAGGTGTCCCAAACTACGAGCAGTACTTC. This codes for CASSKGGVPNYEQYF.

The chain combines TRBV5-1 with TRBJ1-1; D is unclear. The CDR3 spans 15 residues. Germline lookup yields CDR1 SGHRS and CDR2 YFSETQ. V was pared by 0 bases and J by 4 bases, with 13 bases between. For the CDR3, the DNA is TGCGCCAGCAGCTTGGTCGGGGATTTGAGCACTGAAGCTTTCTTT. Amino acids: CASSLVGDLSTEAFF.